One T cell receptor beta chain is described in this entry. This specimen comes from a study of blood T cell repertoires in COVID-19. Overall study context: Acute and convalescent COVID-19 samples came from the United States, Italy and Spain. Nucleic acid was either cDNA or gDNA, and it came from T cells, B-cell-depleted T cells, or PBMCs.

In the original processing: Reference gene primer amplification in the assay estimated nucleated cell counts. Libraries were prepared by immunoSEQ multiplex PCR; TCRdb keeps only in-frame clonotypes and omits some of them. That table gives V, J and clone size, and the DNA gave D and trimming. The data contain approximately 140,000 clones, 87% of them singletons. Germline V gives CDR1 SGHAT, CDR2 FQNNGV. V lost 4 bases, J lost 11 bases, and 1 base stayed unmatched. The CDR3 runs to 11 residues. The chain couples TRBV11-2 to TRBJ1-1, with 10 bases fitting TRBD1. This clonotype was sampled from a woman aged 55-70 years with active or convalescent COVID-19. Sample: peripheral blood. CDR3 sequence reads: CASSWGQGAFF. CDR3 nucleotide sequence: TGTGCCAGCAGCTGGGGACAGGGGGCTTTCTTT.